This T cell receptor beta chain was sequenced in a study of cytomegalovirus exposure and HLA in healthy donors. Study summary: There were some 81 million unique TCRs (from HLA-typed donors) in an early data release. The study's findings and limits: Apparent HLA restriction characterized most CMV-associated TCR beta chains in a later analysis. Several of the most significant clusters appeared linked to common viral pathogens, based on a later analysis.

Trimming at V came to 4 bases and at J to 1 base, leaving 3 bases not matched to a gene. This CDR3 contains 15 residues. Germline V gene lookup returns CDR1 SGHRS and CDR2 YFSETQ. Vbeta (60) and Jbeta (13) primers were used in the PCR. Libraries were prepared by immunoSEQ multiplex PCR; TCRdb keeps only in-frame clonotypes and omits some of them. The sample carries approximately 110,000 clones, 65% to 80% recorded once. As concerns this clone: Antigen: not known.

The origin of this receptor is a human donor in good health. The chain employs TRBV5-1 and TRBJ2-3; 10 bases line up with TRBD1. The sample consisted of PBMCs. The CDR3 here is CASSPGQGGTDTQYF. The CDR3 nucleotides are TGCGCCAGCAGCCCCGGACAGGGGGGCACAGATACGCAGTATTTT.